This entry features one TCR beta chain sequence. These data originate in a study of OX40 agonist ivuxolimab in advanced cancers. CDR1 MDHEN and CDR2 SYDVKM come from the germline V gene. Trimming shortened V by 5 bases and J by 4 bases, and 14 bases separated the two germline ends. The CDR3 contains 14 residues. The study sampled blood at baseline, cycle 4 day 1, and cycle 7 day 1. Assay used: immunoSEQ multiplex PCR; TCRdb lists only in-frame clones, some missing. In the table there are some 64,000 clones, around 90% of which are singletons. The genes are TRBV28 and TRBJ1-1; D is ambiguous. The clonotype was recovered from an adult with an advanced solid tumor such as melanoma, head and neck, liver or kidney cancer. Sequencing used CD4+ or CD8+ T cells sorted from blood, obtained in a trial of the OX40 agonist ivuxolimab. The CDR3 region is CASSRTTVSTEAFF. The CDR3 DNA sequence: TGTGCCAGCAGTCGAACTACAGTCTCCACTGAAGCTTTCTTT.